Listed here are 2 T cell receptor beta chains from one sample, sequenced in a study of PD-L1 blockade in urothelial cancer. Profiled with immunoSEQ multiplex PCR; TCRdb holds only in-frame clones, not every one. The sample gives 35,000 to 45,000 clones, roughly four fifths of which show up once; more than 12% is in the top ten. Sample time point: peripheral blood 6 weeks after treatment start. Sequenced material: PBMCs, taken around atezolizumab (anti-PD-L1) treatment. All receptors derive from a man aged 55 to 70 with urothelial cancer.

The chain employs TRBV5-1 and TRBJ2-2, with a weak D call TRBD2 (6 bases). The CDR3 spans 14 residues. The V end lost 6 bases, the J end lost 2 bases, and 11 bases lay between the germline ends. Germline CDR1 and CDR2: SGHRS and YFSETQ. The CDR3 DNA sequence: TGCGCCAGCATGCCGGGGGATAACACCGGGGAGCTGTTTTTT. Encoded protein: CASMPGDNTGELFF.

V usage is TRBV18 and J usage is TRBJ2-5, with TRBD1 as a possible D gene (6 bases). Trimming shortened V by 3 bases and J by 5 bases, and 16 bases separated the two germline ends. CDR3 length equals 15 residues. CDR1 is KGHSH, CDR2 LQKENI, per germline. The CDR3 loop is CASSPLTWDIETQYF. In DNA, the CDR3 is TGTGCCAGCTCACCGCTAACCTGGGACATCGAGACCCAGTACTTC.